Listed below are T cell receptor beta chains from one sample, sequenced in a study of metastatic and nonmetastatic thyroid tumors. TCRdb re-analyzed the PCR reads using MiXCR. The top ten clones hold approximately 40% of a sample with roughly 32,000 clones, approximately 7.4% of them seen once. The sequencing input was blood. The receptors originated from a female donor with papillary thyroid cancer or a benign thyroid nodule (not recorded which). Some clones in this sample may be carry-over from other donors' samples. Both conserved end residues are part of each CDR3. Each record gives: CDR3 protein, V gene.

CDR3aa: CASSTWSFLANVLTF; v_gene: TRBV7-9
CDR3aa: CASSQTSGPNTEAFF; v_gene: TRBV5-1
CDR3aa: CASSSSGGANTGELFF; v_gene: TRBV9
CDR3aa: CASRTGLAGSSQETQYF; v_gene: TRBV10-2
CDR3aa: CASSMGAGVPGEQYF; v_gene: TRBV6-1
CDR3aa: CASSSLDTGGTDTQYF; v_gene: TRBV5-1
CDR3aa: CASSESGVTDTQYF; v_gene: TRBV10-2
CDR3aa: CASSFDNMGGEQFF; v_gene: TRBV12-3/TRBV12-4
CDR3aa: CAITASQDGPEQFF; v_gene: TRBV10-3
CDR3aa: CASSIKGASYGYTF; v_gene: TRBV19
CDR3aa: CAISDSTQETQYF; v_gene: TRBV10-3
CDR3aa: CSAPGTADTIYF; v_gene: TRBV20-1
CDR3aa: CASSPEGGAQKSNYGYTF; v_gene: TRBV7-6
CDR3aa: CASSFYGGHYEQYF; v_gene: TRBV28
CDR3aa: CASSYGPTGNQPQHF; v_gene: TRBV12-3/TRBV12-4
CDR3aa: CASSAAPSGNTYNEQFF; v_gene: TRBV7-2
CDR3aa: CASSQELAGDNEQFF; v_gene: TRBV14
CDR3aa: CASRNITNYGYTF; v_gene: TRBV19
CDR3aa: CASSLAISLNQPQHF; v_gene: TRBV7-8
CDR3aa: CASTTGTVAFF; v_gene: TRBV7-9
CDR3aa: CASSQGTNNEKLFF; v_gene: TRBV3-1
CDR3aa: CASSLSAAGNTIYF; v_gene: TRBV11-2